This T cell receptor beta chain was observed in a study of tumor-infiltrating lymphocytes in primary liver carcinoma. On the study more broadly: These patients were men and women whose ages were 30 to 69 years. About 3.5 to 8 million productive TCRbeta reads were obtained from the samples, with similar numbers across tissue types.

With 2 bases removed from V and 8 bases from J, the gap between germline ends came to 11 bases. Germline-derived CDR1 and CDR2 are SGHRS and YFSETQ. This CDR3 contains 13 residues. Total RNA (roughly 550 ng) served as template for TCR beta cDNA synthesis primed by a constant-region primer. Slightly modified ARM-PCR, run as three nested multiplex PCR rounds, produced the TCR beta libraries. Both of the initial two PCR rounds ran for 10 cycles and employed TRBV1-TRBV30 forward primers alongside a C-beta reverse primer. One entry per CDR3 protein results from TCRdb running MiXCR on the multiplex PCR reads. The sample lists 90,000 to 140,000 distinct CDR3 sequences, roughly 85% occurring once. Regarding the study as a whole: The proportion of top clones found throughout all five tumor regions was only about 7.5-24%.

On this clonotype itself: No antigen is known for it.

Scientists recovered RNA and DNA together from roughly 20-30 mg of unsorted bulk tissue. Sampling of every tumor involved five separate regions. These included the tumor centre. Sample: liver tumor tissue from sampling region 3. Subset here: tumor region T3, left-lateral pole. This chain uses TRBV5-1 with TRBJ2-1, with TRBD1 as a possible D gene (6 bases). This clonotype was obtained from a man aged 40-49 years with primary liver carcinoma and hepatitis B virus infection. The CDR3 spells CASSLTGLDEQFF. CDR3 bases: TGCGCCAGCAGCTTAACAGGGCTCGATGAGCAGTTCTTC.